This T cell receptor beta chain came from a study of T cell changes during pregnancy in multiple sclerosis. Data came from immunoSEQ multiplex PCR; TCRdb stores just in-frame clones and leaves some out. The sample includes 40,000 to 60,000 clones, roughly nine tenths of them seen just once. V lost 3 bases to trimming and J lost 9 bases; unmatched junction nucleotides: 8. The CDR3 length is 14 residues. Germline CDR1 SGDLS, CDR2 YYNGEE. This rearrangement joins TRBV9 to TRBJ2-1; 8 positions agree with TRBD1. Sequences were derived from CD8+ T cells from peripheral blood mononuclear cells, sampled after pregnancy. The TCR was taken from a female donor with multiple sclerosis, enrolled in a pregnancy study. CDR3 sequence reads: CASSDDRGLSEQFF. The CDR3 DNA sequence: TGTGCCAGCAGCGATGACAGGGGTTTGAGTGAGCAGTTCTTC.